Listed below are T cell receptor beta chains from one sample, sequenced in a study of resident and recirculating memory T cells in vitiligo. Method: immunoSEQ multiplex PCR; TCRdb's copy keeps in-frame clones and lacks some. The table has tens of thousands of clones, roughly 94% seen once. Sequenced sample: blood. Receptors originate from a male donor with vitiligo. Both conserved end residues are part of each CDR3. A D gene is named only where the DNA matches it firmly. Rows may omit the clone size; those that give it use once, few, many or a size class.

>.|.|TRBV2|TRBJ2-3
CASSLGLPLTDTQYF
TGTGCCAGCTCCTTAGGACTCCCGCTGACAGATACGCAGTATTTT
>.|.|TRBV9|TRBJ1-2
CASSVEGEYGYTF
TGTGCCAGCAGCGTAGAGGGGGAGTATGGCTACACCTTC
>once|.|TRBV9|TRBJ1-2
CASSVWDTDPYGYTF
TGTGCCAGCAGCGTGTGGGACACGGACCCATATGGCTACACCTTC
>.|.|TRBV6-5|TRBJ2-7
CASGGFHEQYF
TGTGCCAGCGGGGGGTTCCACGAGCAGTACTTC
>few|.|TRBV29-1|TRBJ2-7
CSVSGTGRYEQYF
TGCAGCGTCAGCGGGACAGGCCGCTACGAGCAGTACTTC
>.|TRBD1|TRBV4-2|TRBJ1-5
CASSLSLLGTGRKQPQHF
TGTGCCAGCAGCCTTAGTTTACTAGGGACAGGGCGGAAGCAGCCCCAGCATTTT
>.|.|TRBV6-5|TRBJ2-3
CASSYEGNGGDTQYF
TGTGCCAGCAGTTACGAAGGGAACGGGGGTGATACGCAGTATTTT
>.|TRBD2|TRBV14|TRBJ2-1
CASSQKVGGSSHNEQFF
TGTGCCAGCAGCCAAAAGGTCGGCGGGAGTTCGCACAATGAGCAGTTCTTC
>.|TRBD1|TRBV14|TRBJ2-7
CASSQETGPNQRLSYEQYF
TGTGCCAGCAGCCAAGAGACAGGGCCAAACCAACGACTCTCCTACGAGCAGTACTTC
>.|.|TRBV10-3|TRBJ2-6
CAISPQGSGANVLTF
TGTGCCATCAGTCCGCAGGGCTCTGGGGCCAACGTCCTGACTTTC
>.|TRBD1|TRBV5-1|TRBJ2-1
CASSLTGGAGREQFF
TGCGCCAGCAGCTTGACAGGGGGCGCGGGACGGGAGCAGTTCTTC
>.|.|TRBV7-9|TRBJ2-4
CASSLAENIQYF
TGTGCCAGCAGCTTAGCGGAGAACATTCAGTACTTC
>once|.|TRBV10-3|TRBJ2-3
CAISERLAQNTDTQYF
TGTGCCATCAGTGAGCGGCTAGCGCAAAACACAGATACGCAGTATTTT
>.|.|TRBV9|TRBJ1-5
CASSVGGGVNQPQHF
TGTGCCAGCAGCGTAGGGGGGGGCGTCAATCAGCCCCAGCATTTT
>.|TRBD1|TRBV5-1|TRBJ1-1
CASSTGDSMNTEAFF
TGCGCCAGCAGCACAGGGGACAGCATGAACACTGAAGCTTTCTTT
>once|.|TRBV27|TRBJ2-1
CASKARDEQFF
TGTGCCAGCAAGGCGAGGGATGAGCAGTTCTTC
>.|.|TRBV19|TRBJ2-3
CASSTGLSDTQYF
TGTGCCAGTAGTACGGGGTTATCGGATACGCAGTATTTT
>.|TRBD1|TRBV7-8|TRBJ2-2
CASSLAGQTGELFF
TGTGCCAGCAGCTTAGCGGGACAGACCGGGGAGCTGTTTTTT
>once|.|TRBV27|TRBJ2-2
CASSLMEGPTRTGELFF
TGTGCCAGCAGTTTGATGGAGGGACCTACCCGCACCGGGGAGCTGTTTTTT
>.|TRBD1|TRBV25-1|TRBJ1-1
CASRGQDNTEAFF
TGTGCCAGCAGGGGACAGGACAACACTGAAGCTTTCTTT
>.|TRBD2|TRBV11-3|TRBJ2-1
CASSPPGTSESEQFF
TGTGCCAGCAGCCCGCCTGGGACTAGCGAAAGTGAGCAGTTCTTC
>once|TRBD2|TRBV6-5|TRBJ2-3
CASSRGSGRADTQYF
TGTGCCAGCAGCCGCGGCAGCGGGAGGGCAGATACGCAGTATTTT
>.|.|TRBV11-2|TRBJ1-3
CASSLSGGDSGNTIYF
TGTGCCAGCAGCTTAAGTGGCGGAGACTCTGGAAACACCATATATTTT
>.|.|TRBV7-9|TRBJ2-1
CASRHRYEAWEFLNEQFF
TGTGCCAGCAGACACCGATACGAGGCCTGGGAGTTCCTTAATGAGCAGTTCTTC
>once|TRBD2|TRBV4-3|TRBJ2-1
CASKQEGTSSYNEQFF
TGCGCCAGCAAACAGGAGGGGACTAGCAGCTACAATGAGCAGTTCTTC
>.|.|TRBV28|TRBJ1-5
CASRREGDQPQHF
TGTGCCAGCAGAAGAGAGGGGGATCAGCCCCAGCATTTT
>.|.|TRBV27|TRBJ2-2
CASRFANTGELFF
TGTGCCAGCAGGTTCGCGAACACCGGGGAGCTGTTTTTT
>.|TRBD2|TRBV6-4|TRBJ2-3
CASSDSEGTTSDTQYF
TGTGCCAGCAGTGACTCGGAGGGGACTACCTCAGATACGCAGTATTTT
>few|.|TRBV19|TRBJ1-2
CASSPRSDYGYTF
TGTGCCAGTAGTCCGCGGTCAGACTATGGCTACACCTTC
>.|TRBD2|TRBV7-9|TRBJ2-5
CASSTYTSVQETQYF
TGTGCCAGCAGCACGTATACTAGCGTACAAGAGACCCAGTACTTC
>.|.|TRBV28|TRBJ2-7
CASSLFWGQYSYEQYF
TGTGCCAGCAGTTTATTTTGGGGACAATATTCCTACGAGCAGTACTTC
>.|.|TRBV23-1|TRBJ2-7
CASSQLDRSGDEQYF
TGCGCCAGCAGTCAACTAGACAGGAGTGGGGACGAGCAGTACTTC
>.|.|TRBV9|TRBJ1-3
CASSAGLFSGNTIYF
TGTGCCAGCAGCGCAGGACTCTTCTCTGGAAACACCATATATTTT
>.|.|TRBV28|TRBJ2-1
CASKGGNEQFF
TGTGCCAGCAAAGGCGGGAATGAGCAGTTCTTC
>.|.|TRBV5-1|TRBJ2-3
CASSLAGTITDTQYF
TGCGCCAGCAGCTTAGCGGGGACAATCACAGATACGCAGTATTTT
>.|.|TRBV30|TRBJ2-7
CAWTVLPYEQYF
TGTGCCTGGACGGTCCTGCCCTACGAGCAGTACTTC
>few|.|TRBV4-1|TRBJ2-1
CASSLPPRLNEQFF
TGCGCCAGCAGCCTACCCCCCAGACTCAATGAGCAGTTCTTC
>.|TRBD1|TRBV28|TRBJ1-5
CASRNRGLGQPQHF
TGTGCCAGCAGGAACAGGGGGCTGGGTCAGCCCCAGCATTTT
>.|TRBD2|TRBV5-1|TRBJ2-2
CASTPGGALTGELFF
TGCGCCAGCACGCCGGGGGGAGCCCTGACCGGGGAGCTGTTTTTT
>.|TRBD1|TRBV13|TRBJ2-2
CASSQGRGGASGELFF
TGTGCCAGCAGCCAGGGGAGAGGGGGCGCGTCCGGGGAGCTGTTTTTT
>.|TRBD2|TRBV6-1|TRBJ2-3
CASSELGEGPHTQYF
TGTGCCAGCAGTGAACTGGGGGAGGGCCCTCATACGCAGTATTTT
>.|.|TRBV9|TRBJ1-4
CASSVGRGAANEKLFF
TGTGCCAGCAGCGTAGGCAGGGGAGCAGCTAATGAAAAACTGTTTTTT
>.|TRBD2|TRBV7-2|TRBJ2-7
CASSLGAGSGLDEQYF
TGTGCCAGCAGCTTAGGAGCCGGTAGCGGGCTAGACGAGCAGTACTTC
>.|TRBD1|TRBV28|TRBJ2-4
CASTRPGQGAKNIQYF
TGTGCCAGCACCCGACCGGGACAGGGGGCCAAAAACATTCAGTACTTC